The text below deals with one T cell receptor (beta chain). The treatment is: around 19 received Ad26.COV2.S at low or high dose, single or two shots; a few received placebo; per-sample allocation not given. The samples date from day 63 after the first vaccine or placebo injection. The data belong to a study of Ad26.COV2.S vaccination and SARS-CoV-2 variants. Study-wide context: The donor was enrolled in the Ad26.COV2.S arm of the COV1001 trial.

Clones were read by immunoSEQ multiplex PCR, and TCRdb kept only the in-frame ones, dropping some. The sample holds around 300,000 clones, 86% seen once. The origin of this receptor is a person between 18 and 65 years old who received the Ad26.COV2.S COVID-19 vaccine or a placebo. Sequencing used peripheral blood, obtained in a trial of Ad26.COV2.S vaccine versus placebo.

CDR3 DNA sequence: TGTGCCAGCAGCTTATCTAGCGGGTACGAGCAGTACTTC. This sequence encodes CASSLSSGYEQYF. The rearrangement links TRBV7-9 to TRBJ2-7; TRBD2 agrees at 8 bases. The length of the CDR3 is 13 residues. V was pared by 2 bases and J by 4 bases, with 1 base of the junction left unmatched. Germline V CDR1 and CDR2: SEHNR, FQNEAQ (reference sequence).